The clone carrying this T cell receptor beta chain has only one observation. The CDR3 contains 18 residues. The V segment lost 3 bases and the J segment 2 bases; nucleotides outside the gene matches: 11. The germline V gene has CDR1 LGHNA and CDR2 YSLEER. This entry is derived from a study of OX40 agonist ivuxolimab in advanced cancers. Using immunoSEQ multiplex PCR, the repertoire was profiled, and TCRdb retains in-frame clones only, with some absent. The sample yields 95,000 to 110,000 clones, approximately 90% seen once. V gene TRBV4-3 combines with J gene TRBJ1-4; 8 nucleotides line up with TRBD1. This TCR came from an adult with an advanced solid tumor such as melanoma, head and neck, liver or kidney cancer. Material: CD4+ or CD8+ T cells sorted from blood, obtained in a trial of the OX40 agonist ivuxolimab. CDR3 sequence: CASSHRTLRQGTNEKLFF. The CDR3, as DNA: TGCGCCAGCAGCCACCGGACGCTCCGACAGGGGACTAATGAAAAACTGTTTTTT.